These T cell receptor beta chains were read from a single sample in a study of beta chain features in type 1 diabetes. Produced via immunoSEQ multiplex PCR; TCRdb's table is partial and in-frame only. This sample has about 160,000 clones, with less than 9.5% found just once. The material sequenced was central memory CD4+ T cells from blood. The receptors here all came from a woman aged 18-29 years in good health. Both conserved end residues are part of each CDR3. The D gene is left open where the match is weak. Some rows have no size entry. The others give once, few or many, or a class for an expanded clone.

abundance | d_gene | j_gene | v_gene | CDR3nt | CDR3aa
few | TRBD2 | TRBJ2-3 | TRBV30 | TGTGCCTGGAGTGTATTCCGGGGGGGCGCGGGTACGCAGTATTTT | CAWSVFRGGAGTQYF
many | TRBD2 | TRBJ2-7 | TRBV7-2 | TGTGCCAGCAGCTTGGCTAGCGGGGCCTCCTACGAGCAGTACTTC | CASSLASGASYEQYF
. | TRBD2 | TRBJ2-1 | TRBV7-8 | TGTGCCAGCAGCTTAGGCCTAGCGGGTAACAATGAGCAGTTCTTC | CASSLGLAGNNEQFF
. | . | TRBJ1-3 | TRBV6-5 | TGTGCCAGCAGTGGCGGCAGGGTCTCTGGAAACACCATATATTTT | CASSGGRVSGNTIYF
few | . | TRBJ2-7 | TRBV5-6 | TGTGCCAGCAGCAGGACACACTCCTACGAGCAGTACTTC | CASSRTHSYEQYF
. | TRBD2 | TRBJ2-1 | TRBV6-5 | TGTGCCAGCAACCCAGCGGGGGTTAATGAGCAGTTCTTC | CASNPAGVNEQFF
. | . | TRBJ2-6 | TRBV30 | TGTGCCTGGAAGCTATCTGGGGCCAACGTCCTGACTTTC | CAWKLSGANVLTF
few | TRBD2 | TRBJ2-3 | TRBV27 | TGTGCCAGCAGTTTCTCTAGCGGGGAAGATACGCAGTATTTT | CASSFSSGEDTQYF
. | . | TRBJ2-5 | TRBV5-1 | TGCGCCAGCACCCGGGATAACCGAGGAGAGGAGACCCAGTACTTC | CASTRDNRGEETQYF
. | . | TRBJ1-1 | TRBV11-2 | TGTGCCAGCAGCTCCCTCGTCGGGGGCACTGAAGCTTTCTTT | CASSSLVGGTEAFF
few | . | TRBJ2-5 | TRBV7-2 | TGTGCCAGCAGCTTAGTACAGGCCGGCCAAGAGACCCAGTACTTC | CASSLVQAGQETQYF
. | . | TRBJ2-7 | TRBV6-1 | TGTGCCAGCAGTAGCGGACTACATACCCTCTTC | CASSSGLHTLF
. | . | TRBJ1-5 | TRBV6-6 | TGTGCCAGCAGGCCTCTCTCACATAGCAATCAGCCCCAGCATTTT | CASRPLSHSNQPQHF
many | . | TRBJ2-2 | TRBV9 | TGTGCCAGCAGCGTGGACAGCGGGGAGCTGTTTTTT | CASSVDSGELFF
. | TRBD2 | TRBJ2-3 | TRBV18 | TGTGCCAGCTCACCGAGGAACAGCGGGGGTTCAGATACGCAGTATTTT | CASSPRNSGGSDTQYF
few | . | TRBJ2-5 | TRBV7-2 | TGTGCCAGCGCCAGGCCAGCTCAAGAGACCCAGTACTTC | CASARPAQETQYF
few | . | TRBJ2-7 | TRBV2 | TGTGCCAGCAGCCCGATGGCGGTCGAGCAGTACTTC | CASSPMAVEQYF
few | TRBD1 | TRBJ1-1 | TRBV11-3 | TGTGCCAGCGCAGGGACAGACAAGAACACTGAAGCTTTCTTT | CASAGTDKNTEAFF
. | . | TRBJ1-1 | TRBV29-1 | TGCAGCGCCGGGGGGCATTCAGGAGAAGCTTTCTTT | CSAGGHSGEAFF
. | . | TRBJ2-1 | TRBV7-2 | TGTGCCAGCAGCCCCTCAGGGAATGAGCAGTTCTTC | CASSPSGNEQFF
few | TRBD2 | TRBJ2-1 | TRBV30 | TGTGCCTCGAAGGGACTAGCGGGATACAATGAGCAGTTCTTC | CASKGLAGYNEQFF
few | . | TRBJ2-7 | TRBV5-1 | TGCGCCAGCAGCTCGCCGGTGGGGAGGAGCTCCTACGAGCAGTACTTC | CASSSPVGRSSYEQYF
few | TRBD1 | TRBJ2-7 | TRBV5-1 | TGCGCCAGCAGCACGGGACAGACCTACGAGCAGTACTTC | CASSTGQTYEQYF
. | . | TRBJ2-6 | TRBV6-5 | TGTGCCAGCAGTTCCCCTAATTCCGGGGCCAACGTCCTGACTTTC | CASSSPNSGANVLTF
many | TRBD1 | TRBJ2-5 | TRBV10-3 | TGTGCCATCAGCACCCCCGGGACAGGGGATGGAGAGACCCAGTACTTC | CAISTPGTGDGETQYF
. | TRBD1 | TRBJ1-5 | TRBV2 | TGTGCCAGCAGTGAGACACAGGGGATTCAGCCCCAGCATTTT | CASSETQGIQPQHF
few | . | TRBJ1-2 | TRBV29-1 | TGCAGCGTTGTTGCAGGGAAAGGCTACACCTTC | CSVVAGKGYTF
few | TRBD2 | TRBJ2-2 | TRBV28 | TGTGCCAGCAGTCCCCCTCCCAGACTAGCGGGAGACGACACCGGGGAGCTGTTTTTT | CASSPPPRLAGDDTGELFF
few | . | TRBJ2-3 | TRBV5-1 | TGCGCCAGCAGCAGGGGGAGCGGAACAGATACGCAGTATTTT | CASSRGSGTDTQYF
. | TRBD1 | TRBJ1-2 | TRBV7-9 | TGTGCCAGCAGCCTCGCGACAGGGGATGGCTACACCTTC | CASSLATGDGYTF
. | . | TRBJ1-2 | TRBV4-1 | TGCGCCAGCAGCCAAAACCCTTCTGACAGTATCTATGGCTACACCTTC | CASSQNPSDSIYGYTF
. | . | TRBJ2-7 | TRBV10-1 | TGCGCCAGCAGTGAGGGGGGCAGTGAGCAGTACTTC | CASSEGGSEQYF
. | . | TRBJ2-1 | TRBV2 | TGTGCCAGCAGTGAAGACAGCCTGCAGTTCTTC | CASSEDSLQFF
few | TRBD2 | TRBJ2-1 | TRBV14 | TGTGCCAGCAGCCTTTCTAGCGGGGGGGCCGATGAGCAGTTCTTC | CASSLSSGGADEQFF
many | . | TRBJ2-1 | TRBV28 | TGTGCCAGCGGGAGGGGGAATGAGCAGTTCTTC | CASGRGNEQFF
few | . | TRBJ2-3 | TRBV7-2 | TGTGCCAGCAGCTTAGGCGGATCGCGAAACACAGATACGCAGTATTTT | CASSLGGSRNTDTQYF
. | . | TRBJ2-7 | TRBV7-9 | TGTGCCAGCAGCTTAGGAGGAGGGGGACAGTCTGTATTCGAGCAGTACTTC | CASSLGGGGQSVFEQYF
few | . | TRBJ1-3 | TRBV29-1 | TGCAGCGTCCAGACAGGTTACTCTGGAAACACCATATATTTT | CSVQTGYSGNTIYF
few | TRBD1 | TRBJ1-6 | TRBV4-2 | TGTGCCAGCAGCCAATCCCGACAGGGAGTCTATTCACCCCTCCACTTT | CASSQSRQGVYSPLHF
. | TRBD2 | TRBJ2-5 | TRBV4-2 | TGTGCCAGCAGCCAATCAGCGGGGGAAGAGACCCAGTACTTC | CASSQSAGEETQYF
. | TRBD2 | TRBJ2-1 | TRBV2 | TGTGCCAGCAGTGAGATAACTAGCGACAATTGGAATGAGCAGTTCTTC | CASSEITSDNWNEQFF
few | . | TRBJ1-3 | TRBV7-2 | TGTGCCAGCAGCCGAAACAGGGTGGGAAACACCATATATTTT | CASSRNRVGNTIYF
few | . | TRBJ1-1 | TRBV19 | TGTGCCAGTACTACAGGGAGACCACCTCATGGTACTGAAGCTTTCTTT | CASTTGRPPHGTEAFF
few | . | TRBJ2-6 | TRBV2 | TGTGCCAGCAGGGGCTCAGGGTCTGGGGCCAACGTCCTGACTTTC | CASRGSGSGANVLTF
few | TRBD1 | TRBJ1-2 | TRBV11-1 | TGTGCCAGCAGCTTAGCCACAGGGGATCACTATGGCTACACCTTC | CASSLATGDHYGYTF
few | . | TRBJ2-7 | TRBV6-1 | TGTGCCAGCTCGCGGACACTAAGGAACGAGCAGTACTTC | CASSRTLRNEQYF
few | . | TRBJ1-1 | TRBV6-5 | TGTGCCAGCCGGAGGGGGGGGACTGAAGCTTTCTTT | CASRRGGTEAFF
. | TRBD2 | TRBJ2-7 | TRBV11-1 | TGTGCCAGCAGCGGCCGGGCAGCGGGAGTTGGCGAGCAGTACTTC | CASSGRAAGVGEQYF
few | . | TRBJ2-3 | TRBV7-3 | TGTGCCAGCAGCCTGGGGGCAGGTACAGATACGCAGTATTTT | CASSLGAGTDTQYF
few | TRBD1 | TRBJ2-3 | TRBV25-1 | TGTGCCAGCAGTGGGGTGAACAGGGGCCCCACAGATACGCAGTATTTT | CASSGVNRGPTDTQYF
many | . | TRBJ2-5 | TRBV11-2 | TGTGCCAGCAGCTTAATTGGGACTCCGGAGACCCAGTACTTC | CASSLIGTPETQYF
few | . | TRBJ1-1 | TRBV10-3 | TGTGCCATCAGTGGTGATTCGGACAGGAACACTGAAGCTTTCTTT | CAISGDSDRNTEAFF
. | . | TRBJ2-1 | TRBV10-3 | TGTGCCATTTCAGCGGATTCCTACAATGAGCAGTTCTTC | CAISADSYNEQFF
few | . | TRBJ2-1 | TRBV2 | TGTGCCAGCAGTGAAGCGGGGCTTGAGTTCTTC | CASSEAGLEFF
few | TRBD2 | TRBJ2-7 | TRBV30 | TGTGCCTGGAGAACCCTAGCGGGAGACTACGAGCAGTACTTC | CAWRTLAGDYEQYF
few | . | TRBJ2-6 | TRBV7-9 | TGTGCCAGCAGCTACTCTACAGGGATCTCTGGGGCCAACGTCCTGACTTTC | CASSYSTGISGANVLTF
few | TRBD1 | TRBJ2-3 | TRBV13 | TGTGCCAGCAGCTACTCCGGGACAGGGTGGACAGATACGCAGTATTTT | CASSYSGTGWTDTQYF
. | . | TRBJ1-2 | TRBV6-6 | TGTGCCAGCAGGTCCGGGGGCTACACCTTC | CASRSGGYTF
few | TRBD2 | TRBJ2-3 | TRBV6-1 | TGTGCCAGCAGTGAAGTTTTGGCGGGGGGGGCGGATACGCAGTATTTT | CASSEVLAGGADTQYF
few | . | TRBJ1-1 | TRBV7-2 | TGTGCCAGCAGCTACCTCAGGGGCTCTGAAGCTTTCTTT | CASSYLRGSEAFF